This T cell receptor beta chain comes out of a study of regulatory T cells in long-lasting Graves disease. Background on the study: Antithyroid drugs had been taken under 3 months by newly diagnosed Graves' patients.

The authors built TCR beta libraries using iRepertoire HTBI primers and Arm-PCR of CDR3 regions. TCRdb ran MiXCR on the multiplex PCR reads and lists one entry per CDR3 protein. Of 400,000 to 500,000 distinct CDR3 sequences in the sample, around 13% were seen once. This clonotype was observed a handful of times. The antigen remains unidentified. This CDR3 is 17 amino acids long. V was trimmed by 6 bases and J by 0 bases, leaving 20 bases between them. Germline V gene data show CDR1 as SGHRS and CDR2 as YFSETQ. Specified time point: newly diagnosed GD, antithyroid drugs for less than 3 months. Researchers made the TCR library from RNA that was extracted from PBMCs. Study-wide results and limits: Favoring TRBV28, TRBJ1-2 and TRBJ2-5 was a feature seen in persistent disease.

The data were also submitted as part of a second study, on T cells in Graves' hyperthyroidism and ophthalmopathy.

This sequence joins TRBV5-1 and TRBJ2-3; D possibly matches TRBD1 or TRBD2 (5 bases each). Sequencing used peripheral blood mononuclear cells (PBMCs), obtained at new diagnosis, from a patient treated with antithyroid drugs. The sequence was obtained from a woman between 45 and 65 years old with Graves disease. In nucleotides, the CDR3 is TGCGCCAGCAAAGGAGCCTCGGGGCAAACTAGCACAGATACGCAGTATTTT. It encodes CASKGASGQTSTDTQYF.